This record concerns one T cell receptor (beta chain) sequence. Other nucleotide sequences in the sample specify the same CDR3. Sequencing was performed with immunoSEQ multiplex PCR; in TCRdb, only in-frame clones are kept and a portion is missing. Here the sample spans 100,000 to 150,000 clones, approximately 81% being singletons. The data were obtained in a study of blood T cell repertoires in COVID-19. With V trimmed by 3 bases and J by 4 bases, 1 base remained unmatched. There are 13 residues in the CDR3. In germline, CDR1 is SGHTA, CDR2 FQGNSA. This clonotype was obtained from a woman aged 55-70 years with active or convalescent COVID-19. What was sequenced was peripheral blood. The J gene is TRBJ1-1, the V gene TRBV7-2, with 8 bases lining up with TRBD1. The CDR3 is CASSFRGLTEAFF. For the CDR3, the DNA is TGTGCCAGCAGCTTCAGGGGGCTCACTGAAGCTTTCTTT.